The 27 T cell receptor beta chains reported below all come from one sample, sequenced in a study of cytomegalovirus exposure and HLA in healthy donors. Primers for the PCR totalled 60 Vbeta and 13 Jbeta. Using immunoSEQ multiplex PCR, the repertoire was profiled, and TCRdb retains in-frame clones only, with some absent. Found here are over 75,000 clones, about four fifths of them singletons; the top ten hold 3% to 3.5%. The sample comprised PBMCs. Receptor source: a man in his thirties or forties in good health and CMV-seropositive.

The chain recombines TRBV10-3 with TRBJ2-7; 9 positions agree with TRBD2. V lost 2 bases and J lost 6; bases outside the gene matches: 5. Germline V gives CDR1 ENHRY, CDR2 SYGVKD. This CDR3 has 14 residues. The CDR3 region is CAISEAGGSGEQYF. Written as DNA, the CDR3 is TGTGCCATCAGTGAGGCGGGAGGGTCCGGCGAGCAGTACTTC.

This clone was recorded only once. This rearrangement joins TRBV28 to TRBJ2-3; TRBD2 agrees at 12 bases. From germline, CDR1 is MDHEN and CDR2 SYDVKM. The CDR3 consists of 16 residues. The trim removed 5 bases at V and 2 bases at J, leaving 5 bases unmatched. The CDR3 DNA follows: TGTGCCAGCAGTCAAGGACTAGCGGGAATCACAGATACGCAGTATTTT. Amino acid sequence: CASSQGLAGITDTQYF.

The CDR3 sequence is CASSLTSGSGTGELFF. For the CDR3, the DNA is TGTGCCAGCAGCTTAACTAGCGGGAGCGGAACCGGGGAGCTGTTTTTT. The V and J genes are TRBV7-2 and TRBJ2-2, with TRBD2 matching over 11 bases. The CDR3 length is 16 residues. V lost 2 bases, J lost 5 bases, and 4 bases stayed unmatched. Germline V gene sequence: CDR1 SGHTA, CDR2 FQGNSA.

This chain links TRBV7-9 with TRBJ2-3; TRBD2 agrees at 11 bases. V was clipped by 5 bases and J by 10 bases; unmatched bases: 14. There are 16 residues in the CDR3. CDR1 SEHNR and CDR2 FQNEAQ come from the germline V gene (reference sequence). CDR3 in amino acids: CASSQQLAGARRAQYF. The CDR3 coding sequence is TGTGCCAGCAGCCAGCAACTAGCGGGAGCGCGTCGTGCGCAGTATTTT.

This clone has only one observation. The chain recombines TRBV29-1 with TRBJ1-2, with D hard to call. CDR1 and CDR2 (germline): SQVTM, ANQGSEA. V lost 3 bases, J lost 5 bases, and 10 bases lay in between. The CDR3 totals 12 residues. In nucleotides, the CDR3 is TGCAGCGTTGATGACTCAGTGTATGGCTACACCTTC. Translating it yields CSVDDSVYGYTF.

In nucleotides, the CDR3 is TGCGCCAGCAGTGAGTCGACAGGGCCCAATTCACCCCTCCACTTT. Translation gives CASSESTGPNSPLHF. The chain joins TRBV10-2 to TRBJ1-6, with 7 bases matching TRBD1. Trimming removed 0 bases from V and 7 bases from J; junction bases left unmatched: 3. Germline lookup yields CDR1 WSHSY and CDR2 SAAADI. The CDR3 totals 15 residues.

The chain links TRBV5-1 to TRBJ2-7; 9 bases fit TRBD2. CDR1 is SGHRS, CDR2 YFSETQ, per germline. The CDR3 consists of 16 residues. Unmatched junction bases numbered 5, after V lost 0 bases and J lost 1 base. The CDR3 DNA reads TGCGCCAGCAGCTTGGATAGCGGGAGCCCATCCTACGAGCAGTACTTC. This codes for CASSLDSGSPSYEQYF.

The chain carries TRBV11-3 and TRBJ2-1, with D hard to call. The CDR3 spans 15 residues. Trimming shortened V by 4 bases and J by 0 bases, and 10 bases separated the two germline ends. Per the germline V gene, CDR1 is SGHNT and CDR2 is YENEEA. The CDR3 nucleotides read TGTGCCAGCAGCTCACCTACGAGCTCCTACAATGAGCAGTTCTTC. Translated: CASSSPTSSYNEQFF.

The CDR3 spells CASSYQGGNTEAFF. The DNA for the CDR3 is TGTGCCAGCAGTTACCAGGGCGGAAACACTGAAGCTTTCTTT. The V and J genes are TRBV6-5 and TRBJ1-1; a weak D match, TRBD1 (5 bases). The CDR3 spans 14 residues. Germline CDR1 is MNHEY and CDR2 is SVGAGI. Trimming took 2 bases from V and 2 from J, leaving 9 bases between them.

The J gene is TRBJ2-3, the V gene TRBV7-9; 11 bases are shared with TRBD2. CDR3 length: 17 residues. V dropped 5 bases and J dropped 5; count of bases not matched to a gene: 12. Looked up from germline, CDR1 is SEHNR and CDR2 is FQNEAQ (reference sequence). The CDR3 DNA sequence: TGTGCCAGCAGCCCGCCCTCACTAGCGGGAGCTGAAGATACGCAGTATTTT. This translates into CASSPPSLAGAEDTQYF.

This clone was seen only once. This rearrangement joins TRBV27 to TRBJ2-7, with D possibly matching TRBD2 (6 bases). CDR1 and CDR2 (germline): MNHEY, SMNVEV (reference sequence). This CDR3 has 14 residues. Trimming took 6 bases from V and 5 from J, leaving 17 bases between them. In DNA, the CDR3 is TGTGCCAGCAGCCCCATTAGAGGGGAGGACGAGCAGTACTTC. Amino acid sequence: CASSPIRGEDEQYF.

This sequence joins TRBV7-2 and TRBJ2-1; possible D gene TRBD2, 7 bases. The V end lost 8 bases, the J end lost 3 bases, and 20 bases lay between the germline ends. Germline CDR1 is SGHTA and CDR2 is FQGNSA. This CDR3 has 16 residues. CDR3 coding DNA: TGTGCCAGCCCCCTAAGGGGAGGGACACTCTACAATGAGCAGTTCTTC. Translating gives CASPLRGGTLYNEQFF.

The V and J genes are TRBV11-2 and TRBJ2-5; tentatively, D is TRBD1 (6 bases). The end of the DNA fits TRBJ2-7 better, so the J call may be wrong. The CDR3 has 15 residues. Germline assignment: CDR1 SGHAT and CDR2 FQNNGV. The CDR3 is CASSSSGVSHYEQYF. The CDR3 bases are TGTGCCAGCAGCTCTTCAGGGGTCTCCCACTACGAGCAGTACTTC.

The gene calls are TRBV28 and TRBJ1-2, with TRBD1 identical over 12 bases. Germline V gene lookup returns CDR1 MDHEN and CDR2 SYDVKM. The CDR3 totals 15 residues. The V gene end was trimmed by 1 base and the J gene end by 5 bases; junction bases not matched to a gene: 2. This CDR3 reads CASSLSGQGAYGYTF. The CDR3 DNA sequence: TGTGCCAGCAGTTTATCGGGACAGGGGGCTTATGGCTACACCTTC.

This chain uses TRBV11-2 with TRBJ1-2; 8 nucleotides align to TRBD1. V lost 3 bases to trimming and J lost 4 bases; unmatched junction nucleotides: 4. CDR1 is SGHAT, CDR2 FQNNGV, per germline. The CDR3 sequence is 14 residues long. The CDR3: CASSFQGAGYGYTF. The CDR3, as DNA: TGTGCCAGCAGCTTTCAGGGGGCAGGCTATGGCTACACCTTC.

The chain combines TRBV30 with TRBJ2-5, with D hard to call. The J call may be wrong; the DNA end is better matched by TRBJ2-7. Germline CDR1 reads GTSNPN; CDR2 reads SVGIG (reference sequence). The CDR3 extends over 13 amino acids. CDR3: CAWRPPEFGEQYF. CDR3 bases: TGTGCCTGGCGCCCCCCGGAGTTCGGCGAGCAGTACTTC.

The chain has TRBV5-6 and TRBJ1-5; D uncertain. Trimming shortened V by 1 base and J by 4 bases, and 12 bases separated the two germline ends. The CDR3 consists of 15 residues. The germline V gene encodes CDR1 SGHDT and CDR2 YYEEEE. As DNA, the CDR3 is TGTGCCAGCAGCTTGTTCGACCGGGAGAATCAGCCCCAGCATTTT. Protein sequence: CASSLFDRENQPQHF.

The sample holds one count of this clone. The V gene is TRBV10-3, the J gene TRBJ1-6; 8 nucleotides align to TRBD1. The CDR3 loop spans 13 amino acids. Germline V CDR1 and CDR2: ENHRY, SYGVKD. The ends lost 7 bases at V and 6 bases at J; junction bases unmatched: 2. The DNA for the CDR3 is TGTGCCATCAAGGGACAGGCTAATTCACCCCTCCACTTT. Amino acid sequence: CAIKGQANSPLHF.

This clone appeared a few times. The rearrangement joins TRBV4-1 to TRBJ1-4; no firm D call. The CDR3 length is 17 residues. Germline V gene sequence: CDR1 MGHRA, CDR2 YSYEKL. V was pared by 4 bases and J by 5 bases, with 20 bases between. CDR3 protein: CASSRGLPYMLNEKLFF. CDR3 in DNA: TGCGCCAGCAGCCGAGGCCTTCCATACATGCTGAATGAAAAACTGTTTTTT.

This clone has more than one count but fewer than ten. The V gene is TRBV6-5, the J gene TRBJ1-3, with a weak D call TRBD1 (6 bases). CDR3 length: 16 residues. The germline CDR1 and CDR2 sequences are MNHEY and SVGAGI. Trimming shortened V by 2 bases and J by 0 bases, and 11 bases separated the two germline ends. The CDR3 DNA reads TGTGCCAGCAGTTACGCGGACAGTTTCTCTGGAAACACCATATATTTT. Its translation is CASSYADSFSGNTIYF.

Only a few counts were recorded for this clone. The V call is TRBV7-2, the J call TRBJ2-5; TRBD2 agrees at 11 bases. The J call may be in error: the DNA end matches TRBJ2-7 better. This CDR3 comprises 17 residues. Germline V gene data show CDR1 as SGHTA and CDR2 as FQGNSA. CDR3 in DNA: TGTGCCAGCAGCATACAAACCGGGACTAGCGGTGCCTACGAGCAGTACTTC. As protein: CASSIQTGTSGAYEQYF.

About this clone: Germline is not matched at one junction end, which may reflect a read error. The V and J genes are TRBV7-9 and TRBJ1-1, with a weak D call TRBD1 (5 bases). Per the germline V gene, CDR1 is SEHNR and CDR2 is FQNEAQ (reference sequence). This CDR3 has 12 residues. The CDR3 here is CSSNSDIRPAFF. CDR3 bases: TGTTCCAGCAACTCGGACATTCGCCCAGCTTTCTTT. The complete variable domain, with remaining parts taken from reference TRBV7-9 and TRBJ1-1, reads DTGVSQNPRHKITKRGQNVTFRCDPISEHNRLYWYRQTLGQGPEFLTYFQNEAQLEKSRLLSDRFSAERPKGSFSTLEIQRTEQGDSAMYLCSSNSDIRPAFFGQGTRLTVV.

This clone was counted a few times. This chain joins TRBV6-5 and TRBJ2-7; 9 bases align to TRBD1. Germline lookup yields CDR1 MNHEY and CDR2 SVGAGI. V lost 6 bases, J lost 8 bases, and 11 bases stayed unmatched. The CDR3 runs 14 residues. For the CDR3, the DNA is TGTGCCAGCAGGGCCGGGGGACAGGGAAATCAGCAGTACTTC. Translated: CASRAGGQGNQQYF.

V is TRBV5-1 and J is TRBJ1-2; D is uncertain. V lost 0 bases to trimming and J lost 4 bases, with 10 bases between them. Germline V gene sequence: CDR1 SGHRS, CDR2 YFSETQ. This CDR3 region has 14 residues. CDR3 region: CASSLGVGSYGYTF. DNA for the CDR3: TGCGCCAGCAGCTTGGGGGTAGGGAGCTATGGCTACACCTTC. Full variable domain (rest looked up from reference TRBV5-1 and TRBJ1-2): KAGVTQTPRYLIKTRGQQVTLSCSPISGHRSVSWYQQTPGQGLQFLFEYFSETQRNKGNFPGRFSGRQFSNSRSEMNVSTLELGDSALYLCASSLGVGSYGYTFGSGTRLTVV.

The CDR3 nucleotides read TGTGCCAGCAGCTTAGAGGCAGTGGGACTCAGTAACTACAATGAGCAGTTCTTC. Amino acids: CASSLEAVGLSNYNEQFF. The V and J genes are TRBV7-2 and TRBJ2-1; perhaps TRBD2 as D (6 bases). V lost 1 base and J lost 3, with 19 bases in between. The CDR3 covers 18 residues. Germline values: CDR1 SGHTA, CDR2 FQGNSA.

V gene TRBV28 combines with J gene TRBJ1-5; no clear D. The germline CDR1 and CDR2 sequences are MDHEN and SYDVKM. This CDR3 is 16 amino acids long. V shed 6 bases and J shed 5 bases, with 20 bases lying between them. In DNA form, the CDR3 reads TGTGCCAGCAGCCAGCCCGCGGGGTTTGGCGATCAGCCCCAGCATTTT. It is translated as CASSQPAGFGDQPQHF. Complete variable domain (other parts from reference TRBV28 and TRBJ1-5): DVKVTQSSRYLVKRTGEKVFLECVQDMDHENMFWYRQDPGLGLRLIYFSYDVKMKEKGDIPEGYSVSREKKERFSLILESASTNQTSMYLCASSQPAGFGDQPQHFGDGTRLSIL.

This CDR3 reads CASSHDRFIGELFF. In nucleotides, the CDR3 is TGTGCCAGCAGCCATGACAGGTTTATCGGGGAGCTGTTTTTT. The chain is built from TRBV7-9 and TRBJ2-2; D is possibly TRBD1 (6 bases). This CDR3 is built from 14 residues. CDR1 and CDR2 from the germline V gene are SEHNR and FQNEAQ (reference sequence). V was shortened by 5 bases and J by 7 bases, with 14 bases between the two germline ends.